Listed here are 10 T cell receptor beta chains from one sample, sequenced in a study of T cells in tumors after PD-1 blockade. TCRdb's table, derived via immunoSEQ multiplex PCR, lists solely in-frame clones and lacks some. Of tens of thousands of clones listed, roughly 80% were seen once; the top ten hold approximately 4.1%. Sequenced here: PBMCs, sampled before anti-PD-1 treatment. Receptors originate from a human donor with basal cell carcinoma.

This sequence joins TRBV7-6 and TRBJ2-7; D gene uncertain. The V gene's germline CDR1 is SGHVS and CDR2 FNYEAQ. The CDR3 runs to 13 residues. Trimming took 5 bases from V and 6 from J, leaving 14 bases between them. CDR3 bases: TGTGCCAGCAGCACTCAAACCCCTGGCGAGCAGTACTTC. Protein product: CASSTQTPGEQYF.

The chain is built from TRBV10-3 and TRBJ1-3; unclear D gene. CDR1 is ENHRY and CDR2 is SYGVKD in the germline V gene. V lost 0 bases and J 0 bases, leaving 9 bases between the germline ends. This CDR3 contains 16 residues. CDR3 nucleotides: TGTGCCATCAGTGAGTCAGGCCTAAGCTCTGGAAACACCATATATTTT. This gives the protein CAISESGLSSGNTIYF.

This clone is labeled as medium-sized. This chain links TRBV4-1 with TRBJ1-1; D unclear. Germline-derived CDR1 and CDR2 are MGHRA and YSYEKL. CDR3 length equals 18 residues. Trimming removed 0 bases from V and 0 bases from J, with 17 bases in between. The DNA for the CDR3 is TGCGCCAGCAGCCAAGATCGGCCCGGAGTAATCATGAACACTGAAGCTTTCTTT. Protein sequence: CASSQDRPGVIMNTEAFF.

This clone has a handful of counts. The CDR3 nucleotides are TGTGCCAGCAGCCTGGGGGAACGGTATGGCTACACCTTC. Amino acid sequence: CASSLGERYGYTF. J is TRBJ1-2 and V is TRBV3-1 (or the pseudogene TRBV3-2), with D tentatively TRBD1 (5 bases). Germline V gene sequence: CDR1 LGHDT, CDR2 YNNKEL (reference sequence). V lost 4 bases and J lost 5, with 11 bases in between. The CDR3 totals 13 residues.

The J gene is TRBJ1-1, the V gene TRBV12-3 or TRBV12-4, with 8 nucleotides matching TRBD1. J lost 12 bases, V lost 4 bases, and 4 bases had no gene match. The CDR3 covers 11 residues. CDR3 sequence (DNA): TGTGCCAGCAGTTCCCAGGGGGCAACTTTCTTT. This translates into CASSSQGATFF.

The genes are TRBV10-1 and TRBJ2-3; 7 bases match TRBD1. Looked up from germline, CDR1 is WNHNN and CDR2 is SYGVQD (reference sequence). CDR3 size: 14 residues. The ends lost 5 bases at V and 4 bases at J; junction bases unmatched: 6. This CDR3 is CASSPDRSSDTQYF. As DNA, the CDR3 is TGCGCCAGCAGTCCGGACAGGAGTTCAGATACGCAGTATTTT.

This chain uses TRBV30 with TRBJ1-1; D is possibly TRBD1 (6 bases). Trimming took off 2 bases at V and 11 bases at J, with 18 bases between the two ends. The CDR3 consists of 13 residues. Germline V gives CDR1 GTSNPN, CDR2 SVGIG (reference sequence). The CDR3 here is CAWSIPGVRRAFF. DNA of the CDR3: TGTGCCTGGAGTATCCCAGGGGTAAGACGGGCTTTCTTT.

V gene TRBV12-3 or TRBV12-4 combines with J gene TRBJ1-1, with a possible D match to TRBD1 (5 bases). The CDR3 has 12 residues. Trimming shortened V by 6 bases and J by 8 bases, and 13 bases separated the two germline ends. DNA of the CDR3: TGTGCCAGCAGCCCCCAGGGTGTGGAAGCTTTCTTT. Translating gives CASSPQGVEAFF.

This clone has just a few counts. The DNA for the CDR3 is TGTGCCTCAATCAGGAGTACTGGGGCCAACGTCCTGACTTTC. The encoded protein is CASIRSTGANVLTF. The chain joins TRBV30 to TRBJ2-6; D unclear. V dropped 7 bases and J dropped 2 bases, with 12 bases sitting between them. CDR1 is GTSNPN and CDR2 is SVGIG in the germline V gene (reference sequence). The CDR3 contains 14 residues.

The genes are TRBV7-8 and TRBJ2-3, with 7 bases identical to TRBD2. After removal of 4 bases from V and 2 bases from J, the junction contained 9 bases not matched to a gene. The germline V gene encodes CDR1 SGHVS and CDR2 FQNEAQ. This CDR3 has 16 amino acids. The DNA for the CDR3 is TGTGCCAGCAGCTCTACTAGCGCATCAAACACAGATACGCAGTATTTT. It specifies CASSSTSASNTDTQYF.